The T cell receptor beta chain described here comes from a study of cytomegalovirus exposure and HLA in healthy donors. Germline loops: CDR1 MNHNY, CDR2 SVGAGI (reference sequence). The CDR3 consists of 14 residues. Deletions cut 5 bases from V and 3 bases from J, with 14 bases between. This clone has only one observation. The PCR had 60 Vbeta and 13 Jbeta primers. The data were produced by immunoSEQ multiplex PCR, yet TCRdb's version contains in-frame clones alone and is incomplete. The sample has more than 110,000 clones, around 78% seen once. The clonotype originates from a male donor in good health and CMV-seronegative. This rearrangement joins TRBV6-6 to TRBJ2-7; TRBD1 is a possible D gene (5 bases). Sequenced input: PBMCs. For the CDR3, the DNA is TGTGCCAGCAGTAACCAGGGTTTTCTCTACGAGCAGTACTTC. Protein product: CASSNQGFLYEQYF.